The sample holds many counts of the clone carrying this T cell receptor beta chain. TCRalpha and TCRbeta libraries used 5'RACE with constant-segment primers and UMIs. In TCRdb, the 5' RACE reads were re-called with MiXCR into one record per CDR3 protein. The repertoire consists of 140,000 to 150,000 distinct CDR3 sequences, with around 5.8% occurring once and the leading ten covering approximately 2.2%. The germline V gene encodes CDR1 MNHNY and CDR2 SVGAGI (reference sequence). This CDR3 has 14 amino acids. Deletions cut 2 bases from V and 4 bases from J, with 9 bases between. These data are taken from a study of T-cell memory formation after mild COVID-19.

The source is an adult woman who had mild COVID-19 (a few samples of this study predate the infection). Cell type and time point are not known. This chain connects TRBV6-6 to TRBJ1-5, with a weak D call TRBD1 (5 bases). Sequenced sample: PBMCs or a T cell subset sorted from them (not recorded which). CDR3 DNA: TGTGCCAGCAGTTACGGGGCAGGGAATCAGCCCCAGCATTTT. This encodes CASSYGAGNQPQHF.